Below, 8 T cell receptor beta chains from the same sample are listed, as sequenced in a study of blood T cell repertoires in COVID-19. TCRdb's copy holds only in-frame clones and misses some; the assay was immunoSEQ multiplex PCR. The sample yields fewer than 450,000 clones, roughly 86% seen once. Sequenced: PBMCs or T cells enriched from blood (not recorded which). These receptors were obtained from a middle-aged woman with acute COVID-19.

The CDR3 coding sequence is TGTGCCAGCAGCCTACCCCGGGACAGGGGGCGTTATGGCTACACCTTC. Protein sequence: CASSLPRDRGRYGYTF. This rearrangement joins TRBV9 to TRBJ1-2; TRBD1 agrees at 12 bases. The CDR3 runs 16 residues. J was trimmed by 5 bases and V by 4 bases; bases with no gene match: 9. Germline values: CDR1 SGDLS, CDR2 YYNGEE.

This chain joins TRBV27 and TRBJ1-2; TRBD1 agrees at 8 bases. This CDR3 spans 15 amino acids. Trimming took 4 bases from V and 5 from J; bases not matched to a gene: 9. Germline V CDR1 and CDR2: MNHEY, SMNVEV (reference sequence). The DNA of the CDR3 is TGTGCCAGCAGTTCCAGGGGGCGCTTTGAGTATGGCTACACCTTC. It is translated as CASSSRGRFEYGYTF.

The chain is built from TRBV3-1 (or the pseudogene TRBV3-2) and TRBJ1-5; the D gene is possibly TRBD1 (6 bases). The CDR3 extends over 14 amino acids. Germline V gene lookup returns CDR1 LGHDT and CDR2 YNNKEL (reference sequence). V lost 5 bases to trimming and J lost 1 base, with 9 bases between them. CDR3 amino acids: CASSSRGSNQPQHF. The DNA for the CDR3 is TGTGCCAGCAGCTCCAGGGGCAGCAATCAGCCCCAGCATTTT.

Written as DNA, the CDR3 is TGTGCCAGCAGCTTGAATGGGGGCGGAGAGACCCAGTACTTC. This translates into CASSLNGGGETQYF. This chain uses TRBV7-2 with TRBJ2-5; perhaps TRBD1 as D (6 bases). The germline CDR1 and CDR2 sequences are SGHTA and FQGNSA. V lost 3 bases to trimming and J lost 4 bases, with 12 bases between them. This CDR3 contains 14 residues.

The gene calls are TRBV19 and TRBJ1-1; 8 bases line up with TRBD1. The CDR3 extends over 16 amino acids. Germline V gives CDR1 LNHDA, CDR2 SQIVND (reference sequence). With V trimmed by 5 bases and J by 0 bases, 8 bases remained unmatched. The CDR3 nucleotides read TGTGCCAGTAGTCCAACCGCGGGACAGGTGAACACTGAAGCTTTCTTT. As protein: CASSPTAGQVNTEAFF.

The chain uses TRBV11-2 and TRBJ2-2; D is perhaps TRBD2 (6 bases). The CDR3 has 14 residues. Trimming cost V 4 bases and J 3 bases, with 9 bases left between them. Germline lookup yields CDR1 SGHAT and CDR2 FQNNGV. This CDR3 is CASSSRLDTGELFF. The CDR3 nucleotides are TGTGCCAGCAGCTCCCGACTAGACACCGGGGAGCTGTTTTTT.

CDR3 DNA: TGTGCCAGCAGCTCTGGGGGCTTCACTCTAAACCAAGAGACCCAGTACTTC. Translating gives CASSSGGFTLNQETQYF. J is TRBJ2-5 and V is TRBV7-9, with a weak D call TRBD1 (6 bases). V lost 4 bases and J lost 0, with 18 bases in between. The CDR3 has 17 amino acids. Germline V gene lookup returns CDR1 SEHNR and CDR2 FQNEAQ (reference sequence). Drawing the rest from reference TRBV7-9 and TRBJ2-5, the complete variable domain is DTGVSQNPRHKITKRGQNVTFRCDPISEHNRLYWYRQTLGQGPEFLTYFQNEAQLEKSRLLSDRFSAERPKGSFSTLEIQRTEQGDSAMYLCASSSGGFTLNQETQYFGPGTRLLVL.

This chain connects TRBV5-4 to TRBJ2-5; perhaps TRBD1 as D (5 bases). V lost 0 bases to trimming and J lost 2 bases, with 8 bases between them. The CDR3 sequence is 14 residues long. Germline V gene lookup returns CDR1 SGHNT and CDR2 YYREEE (reference sequence). CDR3: CASSLGTGQETQYF. As DNA, the CDR3 is TGTGCCAGCAGCTTGGGTACAGGACAAGAGACCCAGTACTTC. Full variable domain (rest looked up from reference TRBV5-4 and TRBJ2-5): ETGVTQSPTHLIKTRGQQVTLRCSSQSGHNTVSWYQQALGQGPQFIFQYYREEENGRGNFPPRFSGLQFPNYSSELNVNALELDDSALYLCASSLGTGQETQYFGPGTRLLVL.